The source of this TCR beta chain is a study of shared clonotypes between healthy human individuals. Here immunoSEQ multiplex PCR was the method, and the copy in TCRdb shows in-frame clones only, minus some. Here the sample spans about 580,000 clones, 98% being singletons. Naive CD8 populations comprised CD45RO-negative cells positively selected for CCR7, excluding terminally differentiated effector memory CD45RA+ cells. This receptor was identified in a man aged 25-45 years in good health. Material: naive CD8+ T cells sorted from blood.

CDR3 in amino acids: CASSSPGTDYEQYF. CDR3 nucleotides: TGTGCCAGCAGTTCTCCGGGGACAGACTACGAGCAGTACTTC. The V call is TRBV28, the J call TRBJ2-7; TRBD1 agrees at 7 bases. This CDR3 contains 14 residues. The junction had 6 bases not matched to a gene; V was cut back by 4 bases and J by 3 bases. Germline CDR1 reads MDHEN; CDR2 reads SYDVKM.